Listed here are 14 T cell receptor beta chains from one sample, sequenced in a study of T cells in Graves' hyperthyroidism and ophthalmopathy. Amplified TCR beta CDR3 regions came from RNA transcripts. The TCR CDR3 was amplified in a first-round RT-PCR using the HTBI primer set. TCRdb recomputed calls from the multiplex PCR reads with MiXCR, one row per CDR3 protein. The table shows a few hundred thousand distinct CDR3 sequences, with 20% to 25% occurring only once. Sequencing was done on a sample of blood. Receptor source: a man between 18 and 35 years old with Graves' hyperthyroidism.

This clonotype has ten or more counts. The rearrangement joins TRBV29-1 to TRBJ2-5; 7 positions agree with TRBD2. Per germline, CDR1 SQVTM and CDR2 ANQGSEA. J gave up 5 bases and V 3 bases, and 6 bases lay outside the gene matches. This CDR3 has 13 amino acids. The CDR3 reads CSVEGGRQETQYF. CDR3 DNA sequence: TGCAGCGTTGAGGGGGGGAGGCAGGAGACCCAGTACTTC. Based on the CDR3 plus reference TRBV29-1 and TRBJ2-5, the full variable domain is SAVISQKPSRDICQRGTSLTIQCQVDSQVTMMFWYRQQPGQSLTLIATANQGSEATYESGFVIDKFPISRPNLTFSTLTVSNMSPEDSSIYLCSVEGGRQETQYFGPGTRLLVL.

The J gene is TRBJ2-7, the V gene TRBV3-1; 8 bases fit TRBD1. The CDR3 extends over 12 amino acids. Looked up from germline, CDR1 is LGHDT and CDR2 is YNNKEL (reference sequence). V lost 5 bases, J lost 9 bases, and 6 bases stayed unmatched. DNA for the CDR3: TGTGCCAGCAGCGCGGGACAGGTCCGGCAGTACTTC. Amino acid sequence: CASSAGQVRQYF.

The CDR3 is CASITPYRGDTEAFF. Here the CDR3 DNA reads TGTGCCAGCATTACACCCTACCGTGGGGACACTGAAGCTTTCTTT. The J gene is TRBJ1-1, the V gene TRBV12-3 or TRBV12-4; D is uncertain. The CDR3 has 15 residues. V was clipped by 7 bases and J by 3 bases, with 18 bases between them.

This clonotype has only one observation. This may be a read error, as it is one base from a much larger clone. The chain is built from TRBV25-1 and TRBJ1-5; D call uncertain. CDR3 length: 14 amino acids. Germline-derived CDR1 and CDR2 are MGHDK and SYGVNS. Written as DNA, the CDR3 is TGTGCCATCAGTGAAGGAGGACTCGCACAGCCCCAGCATTTT. It specifies CAISEGGLAQPQHF.

This chain links TRBV5-1 with TRBJ2-7; D might be TRBD2 (5 bases). The CDR3 sequence is 13 residues long. In germline, CDR1 is SGHRS, CDR2 YFSETQ. Trimming shortened V by 4 bases and J by 2 bases, and 10 bases separated the two germline ends. CDR3 amino acids: CASSVGAAYEQYF. The CDR3 DNA is TGCGCCAGCAGCGTGGGAGCAGCCTACGAGCAGTACTTC.

In its sample, this clonotype was seen many times. The chain has TRBV6-5 and TRBJ2-7; D remains unclear. Germline V gene data show CDR1 as MNHEY and CDR2 as SVGAGI. The CDR3 consists of 16 residues. Trimming left V 0 bases short and J 2 bases short, with 14 bases between. The CDR3 region is CASSYSTQIRTYEQYF. CDR3 coding DNA: TGTGCCAGCAGTTACTCGACACAGATCAGGACCTACGAGCAGTACTTC.

This clonotype showed up just a few times. The rearrangement links TRBV3-1 to TRBJ1-2; D unresolved. V dropped 0 bases and J dropped 7 bases, with 9 bases sitting between them. In germline, CDR1 is LGHDT, CDR2 YNNKEL (reference sequence). The CDR3 contains 13 residues. The chain's CDR3 is CASSQELETGYTF. The CDR3 nucleotides read TGTGCCAGCAGCCAAGAACTGGAGACTGGCTACACCTTC.

The chain employs TRBV6-1 and TRBJ2-5, with 8 bases matching TRBD2. J lost 7 bases, V lost 8 bases, and 6 bases had no gene match. The CDR3 is 12 residues long. CDR1 is MNHNS, CDR2 SASEGT, per germline. CDR3 loop: CASSDSGATQYF. For the CDR3, the DNA is TGTGCCAGCTCCGATAGCGGGGCGACCCAGTACTTC.

The chain has TRBV19 and TRBJ1-1; TRBD1 might be the D (5 bases). CDR3 length equals 15 residues. Per the germline V gene, CDR1 is LNHDA and CDR2 is SQIVND (reference sequence). With 5 bases removed from V and 0 bases from J, the gap between germline ends came to 13 bases. The CDR3 DNA is TGTGCCAGTAGTCTTGGGGGGATGGTGAACACTGAAGCTTTCTTT. This sequence encodes CASSLGGMVNTEAFF. Supplemented by reference TRBV19 and TRBJ1-1, the full variable domain reads DGGITQSPKYLFRKEGQNVTLSCEQNLNHDAMYWYRQDPGQGLRLIYYSQIVNDFQKGDIAEGYSVSREKKESFPLTVTSAQKNPTAFYLCASSLGGMVNTEAFFGQGTRLTVV.

This clonotype was counted ten times or more. The rearrangement uses TRBV24-1 and TRBJ2-2, with 8 bases fitting TRBD1. V gave up 3 bases and J gave up 2 bases; unmatched junction bases: 4. The CDR3 is 16 amino acids. CDR1 KGHDR and CDR2 SFDVKD come from the germline V gene. CDR3 loop: CATSDTGQGNTGELFF. CDR3 nucleotides: TGTGCCACCAGTGATACCGGACAGGGAAACACCGGGGAGCTGTTTTTT.

As for this clonotype: A much larger clone lies a single base off, so this may be a read error. The chain has TRBV11-2 and TRBJ1-2, with TRBD1 as a possible D gene (6 bases). The germline CDR1 and CDR2 sequences are SGHAT and FQNNGV. The CDR3 is made up of 15 amino acids. Trimming removed 7 bases at V and 5 bases at J, with 20 bases between. The CDR3 loop reads CASTLLTGTIYGYTF. The CDR3 coding sequence is TGTGCCAGCACCCTCCTCACCGGGACAATATATGGCTACACCTTC.

DNA for the CDR3: TGTGCCAGTAGTGTGGACAGGGTGTGGGCTTCGGGAACTGAAGCTTTCTTT. It codes for CASSVDRVWASGTEAFF. J is TRBJ1-1 and V is TRBV19, with 8 bases matching TRBD1. CDR1 is LNHDA and CDR2 is SQIVND in the germline V gene (reference sequence). With V trimmed by 5 bases and J by 5 bases, 16 bases remained unmatched. The CDR3 extends over 17 amino acids.

This clonotype was seen ten or more times. The chain has TRBV12-3 or TRBV12-4 and TRBJ2-5; TRBD2 matches at 8 bases. V lost 2 bases to trimming and J lost 0 bases; unmatched junction nucleotides: 8. The CDR3 is made up of 17 amino acids. This CDR3 is CASSLYLGGGYQETQYF. In nucleotides, the CDR3 is TGTGCCAGCAGTTTATATCTCGGGGGGGGGTACCAAGAGACCCAGTACTTC.

This clonotype was seen a few times. Mismatch with germline at one junction end may stem from a read error. The CDR3 DNA reads as TGTACCAGCAGCGCGTACCCCGGGACGATATACGAGCAGTACTTC. It codes for CTSSAYPGTIYEQYF. The chain combines TRBV14 with TRBJ2-7; D assignment may be TRBD1 or TRBD2 (5 bases each). CDR1 and CDR2 (germline): SGHDN, FVKESK. The CDR3 runs to 15 residues.